This T cell receptor beta chain was sequenced in a study of control samples from healthy donors and cancer patients. This table comes from immunoSEQ multiplex PCR, and its TCRdb copy is limited to in-frame clones, with some not included. Among 100,000 or so clones, around three quarters were seen once, and the ten largest hold roughly a tenth. V lost 2 bases and J lost 2; bases outside the gene matches: 3. Looked up from germline, CDR1 is MNHEY and CDR2 is SVGAGI. CDR3 size: 14 residues. Material for sequencing was blood. V is TRBV6-5 and J is TRBJ2-7; 7 bases fit TRBD1. The clonotype was recovered from a woman aged 30 to 39 in good health. The CDR3: CASSYKGATYEQYF. CDR3 nucleotide sequence: TGTGCCAGCAGTTACAAGGGGGCGACCTACGAGCAGTACTTC.